This TCR beta chain was identified during a study of response to subunit inactivated influenza vaccine. The study, taken as a whole, reports: The authors suggested that few new T cells are recruited per seasonal influenza vaccination.

TCRdb itself ran the RT-PCR reads through MiXCR, one entry per CDR3 protein. The table records fewer than 550,000 distinct CDR3 sequences, 25% of them present only once. Comment on this clonotype: Its antigen is unknown.

Germline V gives CDR1 SGHKS, CDR2 YYEKEE (reference sequence). This CDR3 comprises 14 residues. Losses at the gene ends were 0 bases for V and 7 bases for J; bases not matched to a gene: 7. The clonotype comes from a man aged 50 or older who received an inactivated influenza vaccine. The chain recombines TRBV5-5 with TRBJ2-7, with 7 bases lining up with TRBD2. Specimen: CD4+ T cells sorted from PBMCs, collected 4 to 6 days after vaccination. CDR3 DNA sequence: TGTGCCAGCAGCTTGGCCCAACTAGCGCGTGAGCAGTACTTC. Translating gives CASSLAQLAREQYF.